Included here is one T cell receptor beta chain sequence, with context. This record belongs to a study of T cells in Graves' hyperthyroidism and ophthalmopathy. On the study more broadly: Before any treatment, at initial diagnosis, peripheral blood was collected.

Amplified TCR beta CDR3 regions derived from RNA transcripts. RT-PCR in the first round (using the HTBI primer set) targeted the TCR CDR3. TCRdb called the multiplex PCR reads again in MiXCR, with one record for every CDR3 protein. The sample lists 530,000 or so distinct CDR3 sequences, about a sixth occurring once. Per the germline V gene, CDR1 is SGHVS and CDR2 is FNYEAQ. Germline trimming cut 5 bases from V and 3 bases from J; bases unmatched to any gene: 4. The CDR3 covers 14 residues. Each 10 ml fresh peripheral blood draw supplied the PBMCs. The chain employs TRBV7-6 and TRBJ1-3; 7 positions match TRBD1. The source material was blood. The sequence derives from a woman aged 18 to 35 with Graves' ophthalmopathy. The CDR3 DNA is TGTGCCAGCAGCCAAGGGACAGTTGGAAACACCATATATTTT. Its protein is CASSQGTVGNTIYF. The full variable domain, with the rest looked up from reference TRBV7-6 and TRBJ1-3, is GAGVSQSPRYKVTKRGQDVALRCDPISGHVSLYWYRQALGQGPEFLTYFNYEAQQDKSGLPNDRFSAERPEGSISTLTIQRTEQRDSAMYRCASSQGTVGNTIYFGEGSWLTVV.